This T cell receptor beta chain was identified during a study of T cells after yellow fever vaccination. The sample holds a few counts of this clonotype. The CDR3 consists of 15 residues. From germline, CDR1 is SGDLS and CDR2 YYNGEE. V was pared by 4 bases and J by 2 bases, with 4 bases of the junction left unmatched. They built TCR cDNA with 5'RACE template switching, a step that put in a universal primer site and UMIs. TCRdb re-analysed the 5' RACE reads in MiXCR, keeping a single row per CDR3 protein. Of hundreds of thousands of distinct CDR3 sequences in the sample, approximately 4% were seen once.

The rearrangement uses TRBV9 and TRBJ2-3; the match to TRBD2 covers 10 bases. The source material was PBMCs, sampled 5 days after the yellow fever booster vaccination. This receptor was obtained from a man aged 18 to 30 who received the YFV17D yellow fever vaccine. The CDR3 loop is CASSFLAGDTDTQYF. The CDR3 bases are TGTGCCAGCAGCTTTCTAGCGGGGGACACAGATACGCAGTATTTT. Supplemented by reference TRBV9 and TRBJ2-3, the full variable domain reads DSGVTQTPKHLITATGQRVTLRCSPRSGDLSVYWYQQSLDQGLQFLIQYYNGEERAKGNILERFSAQQFPDLHSELNLSSLELGDSALYFCASSFLAGDTDTQYFGPGTRLTVL.